Each of the 21 T cell receptor beta chains below was sequenced from the same sample in a study of blood T cell repertoires in COVID-19. Only in-frame clones appear in the TCRdb table, and some are missing; sequencing was by immunoSEQ multiplex PCR. The table has over 200,000 clones, about nine tenths seen once; the top ten hold around 2.9%. The sequencing sample was made of peripheral blood. The receptors were sampled from a woman aged 60-70 years with acute or convalescent COVID-19.

The count of this clone is one. The chain is built from TRBV6-2 or TRBV6-3 and TRBJ2-5; perhaps TRBD1 as D (6 bases). Trimming left V 0 bases short and J 2 bases short, with 7 bases between. The CDR3 is 14 residues long. Per germline, CDR1 MNHEY and CDR2 SVGEGT. The CDR3 loop is CASSYSGQQETQYF. The CDR3 bases are TGTGCCAGCAGTTACTCGGGACAACAAGAGACCCAGTACTTC.

V usage is TRBV25-1 and J usage is TRBJ1-5; TRBD1 matches at 8 bases. The CDR3 length is 14 residues. The trim removed 6 bases at V and 5 bases at J, leaving 6 bases unmatched. CDR1 and CDR2 from the germline V gene are MGHDK and SYGVNS. The CDR3 sequence is CASRRQGFHQPQHF. DNA for the CDR3: TGTGCCAGCAGAAGACAGGGGTTCCATCAGCCCCAGCATTTT. Together with reference TRBV25-1 and TRBJ1-5, the CDR3 gives the full variable domain: EADIYQTPRYLVIGTGKKITLECSQTMGHDKMYWYQQDPGMELHLIHYSYGVNSTEKGDLSSESTVSRIRTEHFPLTLESARPSHTSQYLCASRRQGFHQPQHFGDGTRLSIL.

The chain uses TRBV4-3 and TRBJ1-4; 7 bases agree with TRBD1. The V gene's germline CDR1 is LGHNA and CDR2 YSLEER. V lost 11 bases, J lost 7 bases, and 10 bases stayed unmatched. This CDR3 contains 13 residues. CDR3 bases: TGCGCCTCCGGGACAGCTCTTGGTGAAAAACTGTTTTTT. The encoded protein is CASGTALGEKLFF.

For the CDR3, the DNA is TGTGCCAGCTCACCACCAAGCGCGGCCTCCTACAATGAGCAGTTCTTC. This encodes CASSPPSAASYNEQFF. V usage is TRBV18 and J usage is TRBJ2-1, with D unresolved. Germline lookup yields CDR1 KGHSH and CDR2 LQKENI. The CDR3 loop spans 16 amino acids. The germline V and J ends were trimmed by 0 bases and 0 bases, with 9 bases remaining between them.

As DNA, the CDR3 is TGCAGCGCTAAGGGGGACAGGGGGACCAATGAGCAGTTCTTC. It yields the protein CSAKGDRGTNEQFF. The V gene is TRBV29-1, the J gene TRBJ2-1; 11 bases agree with TRBD1. CDR1 and CDR2 from the germline V gene are SQVTM and ANQGSEA. J gave up 6 bases and V 7 bases, and 8 bases lay outside the gene matches. This CDR3 comprises 14 residues.

Written as DNA, the CDR3 is TGCAGCGTTCTGACAGGCAACTATGGCTACACCTTC. Its translation is CSVLTGNYGYTF. The rearrangement uses TRBV29-1 and TRBJ1-2; possibly TRBD1 for D (6 bases). The CDR3 runs 12 residues. V lost 5 bases and J 2 bases, leaving 9 bases between the germline ends. Germline V gene sequence: CDR1 SQVTM, CDR2 ANQGSEA.

The chain combines TRBV4-1 with TRBJ2-5; D may be TRBD1 (5 bases). Trimming cost V 0 bases and J 4 bases, with 9 bases left between them. The germline CDR1 and CDR2 sequences are MGHRA and YSYEKL. The CDR3 runs 14 residues. Written as DNA, the CDR3 is TGCGCCAGCAGCCAAGAGGCAGGGCGAGAGACCCAGTACTTC. Protein: CASSQEAGRETQYF.

This chain joins TRBV6-6 and TRBJ2-7, with 10 bases aligning to TRBD2. V lost 5 bases to trimming and J lost 4 bases; unmatched junction nucleotides: 8. The CDR3 has 15 residues. Germline lookup yields CDR1 MNHNY and CDR2 SVGAGI (reference sequence). CDR3 nucleotides: TGTGCCAGCAGTCACCAAGCGGGAGGGCCGTACGAGCAGTACTTC. Translation gives CASSHQAGGPYEQYF.

This clone came up once. The chain combines TRBV29-1 with TRBJ2-7; 8 bases line up with TRBD2. CDR3 size: 12 residues. CDR1 is SQVTM and CDR2 is ANQGSEA in the germline V gene. V gave up 4 bases and J gave up 13 bases; unmatched junction bases: 12. The CDR3, as DNA: TGCAGCGTTGGAGACGGGGGGCGGGGGGACTACTTC. It yields the protein CSVGDGGRGDYF.

This clone was seen more than once but under ten times. The chain couples TRBV4-2 to TRBJ2-1; 7 bases fit TRBD2. There are 15 residues in the CDR3. Germline CDR1 LGHNA, CDR2 YNFKEQ. J was trimmed by 5 bases and V by 4 bases; bases with no gene match: 8. In DNA, the CDR3 is TGTGCCAGCAGCCCGGATGGGCGGGAGAACAATGAGCAGTTCTTC. Amino acid sequence: CASSPDGRENNEQFF.

The chain is built from TRBV3-1 (or the pseudogene TRBV3-2) and TRBJ1-6; 7 bases match TRBD1. With 3 bases clipped from V and 10 bases from J, the junction kept 9 bases outside the gene matches. Germline V gives CDR1 LGHDT, CDR2 YNNKEL (reference sequence). This CDR3 has 15 residues. The CDR3 nucleotides are TGTGCCAGCAGCCACCTCGGACAGGCCAGGTCACCCCTCCACTTT. It is translated as CASSHLGQARSPLHF.

The V call is TRBV6-5, the J call TRBJ1-2; no definite D call. The V gene lost 7 bases and the J gene lost 0 bases, with 9 bases spanning the gap. Germline V gene sequence: CDR1 MNHEY, CDR2 SVGAGI. CDR3 length: 13 amino acids. The CDR3 DNA reads TGTGCCAGCATAGACTTCGCTAACTATGGCTACACCTTC. Its protein is CASIDFANYGYTF.

The chain links TRBV7-5 to TRBJ2-7; the D call in the table, TRBD2, was not verified against the DNA. TRBV7-5 corresponds to a pseudogene. The length of the CDR3 is 16 residues. CDR3 sequence (DNA): TGTGCCAGAAGCCCCAGCGAGCACCGGTTTCCTTACGAGCAGTACTTC. Its translation is CARSPSEHRFPYEQYF.

V gene TRBV7-2 combines with J gene TRBJ1-1; D not resolved. The V gene lost 5 bases and the J gene lost 11 bases, with 15 bases spanning the gap. The CDR3 has 12 amino acids. Germline V CDR1 and CDR2: SGHTA, FQGNSA. In nucleotides, the CDR3 is TGTGCCAGCAGCGCACCAGGATTCAGGGCTTTCTTT. Protein: CASSAPGFRAFF.

V gene TRBV29-1 combines with J gene TRBJ2-7, with D unresolved. Germline-derived CDR1 and CDR2 are SQVTM and ANQGSEA. The CDR3 totals 11 residues. V was shortened by 6 bases and J by 3 bases, with 9 bases between the two germline ends. The CDR3 DNA reads TGCAGCGTCGGCGACATCTACGAGCAGTACTTC. It is translated as CSVGDIYEQYF.

V is TRBV6-5 and J is TRBJ1-5; D uncertain. Trimming removed 5 bases at V and 4 bases at J, with 12 bases between. CDR1 MNHEY and CDR2 SVGAGI come from the germline V gene. The CDR3 runs 14 residues. The CDR3 bases are TGTGCCAGCAGTCCCCCGGGAGGGAATCAGCCCCAGCATTTT. Translation: CASSPPGGNQPQHF.

V and J are TRBV6-5 and TRBJ2-2, with 8 bases matching TRBD1. Looked up from germline, CDR1 is MNHEY and CDR2 is SVGAGI. The CDR3 extends over 16 amino acids. With V trimmed by 2 bases and J by 0 bases, 2 bases remained unmatched. Written as DNA, the CDR3 is TGTGCCAGCAGTTACGGACAGGGAACGAACACCGGGGAGCTGTTTTTT. As protein: CASSYGQGTNTGELFF.

The V and J genes are TRBV11-3 and TRBJ1-3, with unresolved D. Trimming took 5 bases from V and 0 from J, leaving 5 bases between them. The CDR3 spans 13 residues. Germline lookup yields CDR1 SGHNT and CDR2 YENEEA. In nucleotides, the CDR3 is TGTGCCAGCAGCGGCCGCTCTGGAAACACCATATATTTT. It is translated as CASSGRSGNTIYF.

The chain recombines TRBV4-1 with TRBJ1-5; 10 nucleotides agree with TRBD1. V lost 1 base, J lost 4 bases, and 7 bases stayed unmatched. Germline CDR1 is MGHRA and CDR2 is YSYEKL. CDR3 length equals 17 residues. The CDR3 loop is CASSQGLGQGKNQPQHF. DNA for the CDR3: TGCGCCAGCAGCCAAGGGCTGGGACAGGGGAAGAATCAGCCCCAGCATTTT.

The chain carries TRBV2 and TRBJ2-7; 8 bases line up with TRBD1. CDR1 is SNHLY, CDR2 FYNNEI, per germline. There are 12 residues in the CDR3. J was trimmed by 7 bases and V by 6 bases; bases with no gene match: 5. CDR3 bases: TGTGCCAGCAGCGGACAGGGCGTGGAGCAGTACTTC. It specifies CASSGQGVEQYF. Based on the CDR3 plus reference TRBV2 and TRBJ2-7, the full variable domain is EPEVTQTPSHQVTQMGQEVILRCVPISNHLYFYWYRQILGQKVEFLVSFYNNEISEKSEIFDDQFSVERPDGSNFTLKIRSTKLEDSAMYFCASSGQGVEQYFGPGTRLTVT.

Many counts were recorded for this clone. V and J are TRBV7-2 and TRBJ1-1; 8 nucleotides agree with TRBD1. Germline values: CDR1 SGHTA, CDR2 FQGNSA. The J segment lost 5 bases and the V segment lost 4 bases, leaving 12 bases of the junction unmatched. The CDR3 runs 16 residues. The CDR3 DNA reads TGTGCCAGCAGCTATAGAATGCAGGGGGCGCCGACTGAAGCTTTCTTT. Translating gives CASSYRMQGAPTEAFF.